The 19 T cell receptor beta chains below were found in one sample sequenced in a study of blood T cell repertoires in COVID-19. Some clones are missing from TCRdb's copy, which holds only in-frame ones; the method was immunoSEQ multiplex PCR. In the table there are roughly 210,000 clones, 80% to 90% of which are singletons. Material for sequencing was peripheral blood. These receptors originate from a woman older than 75 with COVID-19, enrolled during active disease.

The rearrangement links TRBV5-1 to TRBJ1-4, with a tentative D call TRBD1 (5 bases). CDR3 length equals 15 residues. Germline loops: CDR1 SGHRS, CDR2 YFSETQ. V was clipped by 0 bases and J by 1 base, with 7 bases between them. CDR3 residues: CASSLVGGTNEKLFF. As DNA, the CDR3 is TGCGCCAGCAGCTTGGTGGGGGGAACTAATGAAAAACTGTTTTTT.

The rearrangement joins TRBV2 to TRBJ1-6; 8 bases agree with TRBD1. The CDR3 loop spans 15 amino acids. Germline lookup yields CDR1 SNHLY and CDR2 FYNNEI. The ends lost 7 bases at V and 7 bases at J; junction bases unmatched: 9. In DNA form, the CDR3 reads TGTGCCAGCACCAAAACGACAGGGGCAAATTCACCCCTCCACTTT. It codes for CASTKTTGANSPLHF.

The chain uses TRBV12-3 or TRBV12-4 and TRBJ2-3, with D perhaps matching TRBD2 (6 bases). V lost 8 bases and J lost 3, with 9 bases in between. There are 12 residues in the CDR3. CDR3 coding DNA: TGTGCCAGCGGAGGGACGACAGATACGCAGTATTTT. Translation: CASGGTTDTQYF.

V gene TRBV7-6 combines with J gene TRBJ1-3; the match to TRBD1 covers 7 bases. With V trimmed by 1 base and J by 4 bases, 4 bases remained unmatched. The CDR3 covers 15 residues. Germline CDR1 reads SGHVS; CDR2 reads FNYEAQ. CDR3 nucleotide sequence: TGTGCCAGCAGCTTAGAGGCAGGGGGAGGAAACACCATATATTTT. Its translation: CASSLEAGGGNTIYF.

V is TRBV2 and J is TRBJ1-1, with D possibly being TRBD1 (6 bases). Trimming shortened V by 7 bases and J by 6 bases, and 18 bases separated the two germline ends. This CDR3 has 14 amino acids. Germline V gives CDR1 SNHLY, CDR2 FYNNEI. The CDR3 protein is CASTEGGGRAEAFF. The CDR3 DNA is TGTGCCAGCACCGAGGGCGGGGGCAGGGCTGAAGCTTTCTTT.

The chain couples TRBV28 to TRBJ1-1, with D perhaps matching TRBD1 (6 bases). This CDR3 region has 15 residues. Germline V gene data show CDR1 as MDHEN and CDR2 as SYDVKM. Trimming stripped 5 bases from V and 0 bases from J, with 13 bases between. The CDR3 bases are TGTGCCAGCAGTGTCCTCGGACAGATGAACACTGAAGCTTTCTTT. Translation gives CASSVLGQMNTEAFF.

The V call is TRBV6-2 or TRBV6-3, the J call TRBJ1-5; 7 bases map to TRBD1. From germline, CDR1 is MNHEY and CDR2 SVGEGT. Unmatched junction bases numbered 7, after V lost 5 bases and J lost 3 bases. The CDR3 is 15 amino acids. The CDR3 bases are TGTGCCAGCAGTCCACAGGGGTCGATCAATCAGCCCCAGCATTTT. Its translation: CASSPQGSINQPQHF.

The gene calls are TRBV7-8 and TRBJ1-6; D uncertain. Trimming took off 8 bases at V and 7 bases at J, with 15 bases between the two ends. The CDR3 extends over 14 amino acids. CDR1 is SGHVS and CDR2 is FQNEAQ in the germline V gene. The CDR3 coding sequence is TGTGCCAGCGGCCGAGCGCAGGAAAATTCACCCCTCCACTTT. Translating gives CASGRAQENSPLHF.

This clone was seen only a few times. This chain connects TRBV10-3 to TRBJ2-7, with no clear D. The CDR3 loop spans 14 amino acids. V was cut by 4 bases and J by 2 bases, with 12 bases left in between. Germline V gives CDR1 ENHRY, CDR2 SYGVKD. Written as DNA, the CDR3 is TGTGCCATCAGTGTCAAGGCGGAGACCTACGAGCAGTACTTC. Amino acid sequence: CAISVKAETYEQYF.

This clone was picked up one time. This chain joins TRBV28 and TRBJ1-5; no reliable D call. Germline CDR1 reads MDHEN; CDR2 reads SYDVKM. Trimming pared 5 bases from V and 7 bases from J, leaving 9 bases between. CDR3 length: 12 residues. CDR3 protein: CASSRGVQPQHF. The CDR3 DNA reads TGTGCCAGCAGTCGCGGGGTACAGCCCCAGCATTTT.

The rearrangement uses TRBV5-6 and TRBJ2-2; the match to TRBD1 covers 8 bases. Germline loops: CDR1 SGHDT, CDR2 YYEEEE. Trimming took 3 bases from V and 5 from J; bases not matched to a gene: 6. The CDR3 loop spans 15 amino acids. CDR3 sequence reads: CASSSGGEGTGELFF. CDR3 DNA sequence: TGTGCCAGCAGCTCAGGGGGCGAGGGAACCGGGGAGCTGTTTTTT.

This clone occurred once. This chain joins TRBV29-1 and TRBJ2-2; D is possibly TRBD2 (7 bases). Germline V gene lookup returns CDR1 SQVTM and CDR2 ANQGSEA. This CDR3 comprises 14 residues. V lost 0 bases and J lost 10, with 15 bases in between. CDR3 coding DNA: TGCAGCGTTGAAGATCGAGGGAGGGGGTCGGAGCTGTTTTTT. Translated, it gives CSVEDRGRGSELFF.

The CDR3 sequence: CASSPGLAVTGELFF. CDR3 in DNA: TGTGCCAGCTCACCGGGACTAGCGGTCACCGGGGAGCTGTTTTTT. The chain carries TRBV18 and TRBJ2-2, with 11 bases aligning to TRBD2. The CDR3 loop spans 15 amino acids. The ends lost 3 bases at V and 4 bases at J; junction bases unmatched: 1. Germline V lookup: CDR1 KGHSH, CDR2 LQKENI. Filled out from reference TRBV18 and TRBJ2-2, the complete variable domain reads NAGVMQNPRHLVRRRGQEARLRCSPMKGHSHVYWYRQLPEEGLKFMVYLQKENIIDESGMPKERFSAEFPKEGPSILRIQQVVRGDSAAYFCASSPGLAVTGELFFGEGSRLTVL.

The gene calls are TRBV6-5 and TRBJ2-7; TRBD1 aligns across 7 bases. From germline, CDR1 is MNHEY and CDR2 SVGAGI. The CDR3 loop spans 13 amino acids. J was trimmed by 10 bases and V by 4 bases; bases with no gene match: 10. The CDR3 region has the DNA TGTGCCAGCAGTTCCGTCGAAGGGGGCCAACAGTACGTC. This gives the protein CASSSVEGGQQYV.

The chain recombines TRBV6-5 with TRBJ1-4; TRBD1 matches at 11 bases. Germline CDR1 is MNHEY and CDR2 is SVGAGI. There are 14 residues in the CDR3. Trimming took 6 bases from V and 5 from J; bases not matched to a gene: 2. This chain's CDR3 is CASRRTGGNEKLFF. CDR3 sequence (DNA): TGTGCCAGCAGGAGGACAGGGGGCAATGAAAAACTGTTTTTT.

This sequence joins TRBV16 and TRBJ1-6, with 8 bases identical to TRBD1. The germline V gene has CDR1 KGHSY and CDR2 FQNENV. V shed 4 bases, J shed 7 bases, and the junction held 15 bases outside the gene matches. The CDR3 runs 18 residues. This chain's CDR3 is CASSRAAETGAKNSPLHF. DNA of the CDR3: TGTGCCAGCAGCCGTGCCGCCGAGACAGGGGCGAAGAATTCACCCCTCCACTTT. Complete variable domain (other parts from reference TRBV16 and TRBJ1-6): GEEVAQTPKHLVRGEGQKAKLYCAPIKGHSYVFWYQQVLKNEFKFLISFQNENVFDETGMPKERFSAKCLPNSPCSLEIQATKLEDSAVYFCASSRAAETGAKNSPLHFGNGTRLTVT.

The rearrangement links TRBV21-1 to TRBJ1-2; no check of the table's D call, TRBD1, against the DNA was made. TRBV21-1 is assigned pseudogene status. CDR3 length: 14 amino acids. In nucleotides, the CDR3 is TGTGCCAGCAGCAAAGCCCAGGGGGCGAAGGGCTACACCTTC. Protein: CASSKAQGAKGYTF.

The rearrangement joins TRBV7-2 to TRBJ1-2; TRBD1 might be the D (5 bases). Trimming left V 1 base short and J 8 bases short, with 14 bases between. CDR3 size: 14 residues. Germline V CDR1 and CDR2: SGHTA, FQGNSA. Here the CDR3 DNA reads TGTGCCAGCAGCTTAGAGGGGCAGGGTAGGGGCTACACCTTC. Its translation is CASSLEGQGRGYTF.

The chain uses TRBV24-1 and TRBJ2-5; 12 bases line up with TRBD1. The germline V gene encodes CDR1 KGHDR and CDR2 SFDVKD. The CDR3 extends over 16 amino acids. V dropped 3 bases and J dropped 6; count of bases not matched to a gene: 7. The CDR3 DNA follows: TGTGCCACCAGTGATACGGGACAGGGGGCAATAAAGACCCAGTACTTC. This sequence encodes CATSDTGQGAIKTQYF.